This TCR beta chain was sequenced during a study of blood T cell repertoires in COVID-19. Across the study: COVID-19 samples collected from the United States, Italy and Spain covered acute and convalescent phases. Sample material is recorded as cDNA or gDNA derived from T cells, B-cell-depleted T cells, or PBMCs.

In the original workflow: Estimation of nucleated cell counts was performed using reference gene primer amplification. The assay was immunoSEQ multiplex PCR, and TCRdb's table has in-frame clones only and misses some. D and trimming were read from the DNA, whereas the V and J calls and clone size are those reported in that table. This table holds about 200,000 clones, 81% found once. The germline V gene encodes CDR1 ENHRY and CDR2 SYGVKD. This CDR3 spans 13 amino acids. V lost 10 bases, J lost 4 bases, and 8 bases stayed unmatched. The chain links TRBV10-3 to TRBJ1-1; 8 nucleotides line up with TRBD1. Sample: peripheral blood. The receptor was isolated from an elderly woman with acute or convalescent COVID-19. The CDR3 nucleotides read TGTGCCACCGCACAGGGGGGATCCACTGAAGCTTTCTTT. Its protein is CATAQGGSTEAFF.